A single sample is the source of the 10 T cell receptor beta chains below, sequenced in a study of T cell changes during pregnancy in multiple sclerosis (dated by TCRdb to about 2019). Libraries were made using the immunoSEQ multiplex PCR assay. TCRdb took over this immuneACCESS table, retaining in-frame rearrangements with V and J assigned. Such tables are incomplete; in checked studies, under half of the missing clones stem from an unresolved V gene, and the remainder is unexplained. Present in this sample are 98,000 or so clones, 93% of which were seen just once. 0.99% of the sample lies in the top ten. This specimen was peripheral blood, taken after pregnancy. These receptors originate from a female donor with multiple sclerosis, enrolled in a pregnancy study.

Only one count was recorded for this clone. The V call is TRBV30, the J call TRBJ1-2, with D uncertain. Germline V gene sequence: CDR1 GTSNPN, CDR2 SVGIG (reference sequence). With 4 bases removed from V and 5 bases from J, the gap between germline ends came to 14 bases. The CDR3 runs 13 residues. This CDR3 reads CAWIPRIVYGYTF. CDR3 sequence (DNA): TGTGCCTGGATCCCGCGGATCGTGTATGGCTACACCTTC.

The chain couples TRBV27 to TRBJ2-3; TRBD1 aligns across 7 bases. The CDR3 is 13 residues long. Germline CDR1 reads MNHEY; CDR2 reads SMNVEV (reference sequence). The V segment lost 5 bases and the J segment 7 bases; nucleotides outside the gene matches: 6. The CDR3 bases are TGTGCCAGCAGTCTACCAGGGGGTCATACGCAGTATTTT. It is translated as CASSLPGGHTQYF.

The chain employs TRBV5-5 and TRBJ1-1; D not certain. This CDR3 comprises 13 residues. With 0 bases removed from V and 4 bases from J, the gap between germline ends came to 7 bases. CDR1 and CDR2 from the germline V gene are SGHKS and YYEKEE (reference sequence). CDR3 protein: CASSLDWSTEAFF. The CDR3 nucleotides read TGTGCCAGCAGCTTGGACTGGTCCACTGAAGCTTTCTTT.

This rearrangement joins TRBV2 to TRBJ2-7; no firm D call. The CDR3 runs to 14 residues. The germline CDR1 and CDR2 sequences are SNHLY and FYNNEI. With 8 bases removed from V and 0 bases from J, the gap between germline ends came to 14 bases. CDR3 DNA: TGTGCCAGCTCCTTTGGTCCAGGCTCCTACGAGCAGTACTTC. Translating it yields CASSFGPGSYEQYF.

CDR3 DNA: TGTGCCAGCAGTGAAGGCAGTACGTCAGGAGCTTTCTTT. It specifies CASSEGSTSGAFF. The V call is TRBV2, the J call TRBJ1-1, with D uncertain. V lost 1 base and J 10 bases, leaving 13 bases between the germline ends. Germline CDR1 and CDR2: SNHLY and FYNNEI. This CDR3 is 13 amino acids long.

This CDR3 is CASSDSSIVSGPTYEQYF. CDR3 nucleotide sequence: TGTGCCAGCAGTGACTCGAGTATTGTGAGCGGGCCCACCTACGAGCAGTACTTC. The chain recombines TRBV6-4 with TRBJ2-7; the D gene is possibly TRBD2 (6 bases). This CDR3 has 18 amino acids. The V end was cut by 0 bases, the J end by 2 bases, with 20 bases between. Looked up from germline, CDR1 is MRHNA and CDR2 is SNTAGT.

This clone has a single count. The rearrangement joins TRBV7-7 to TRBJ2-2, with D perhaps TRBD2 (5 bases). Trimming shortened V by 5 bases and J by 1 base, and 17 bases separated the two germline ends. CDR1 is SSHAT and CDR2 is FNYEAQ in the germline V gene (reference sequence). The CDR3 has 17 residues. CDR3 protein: CASSPRLLGLNTGELFF. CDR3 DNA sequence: TGTGCCAGCAGCCCCAGACTACTAGGCTTGAACACCGGGGAGCTGTTTTTT.

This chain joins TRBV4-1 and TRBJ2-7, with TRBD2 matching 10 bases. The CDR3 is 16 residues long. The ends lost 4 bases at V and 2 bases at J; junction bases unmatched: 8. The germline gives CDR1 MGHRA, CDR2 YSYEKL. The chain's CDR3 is CASSPLFGLAAYEQYF. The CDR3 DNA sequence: TGCGCCAGCAGCCCGCTATTTGGACTAGCGGCCTACGAGCAGTACTTC.

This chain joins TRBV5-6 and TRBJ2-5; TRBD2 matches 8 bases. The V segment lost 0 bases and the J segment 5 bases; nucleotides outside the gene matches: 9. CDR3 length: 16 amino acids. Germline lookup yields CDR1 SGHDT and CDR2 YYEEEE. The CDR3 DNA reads TGTGCCAGCAGCTTGGCCGGAATAGCGGGACTGGAGACCCAGTACTTC. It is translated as CASSLAGIAGLETQYF. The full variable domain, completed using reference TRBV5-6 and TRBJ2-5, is DAGVTQSPTHLIKTRGQQVTLRCSPKSGHDTVSWYQQALGQGPQFIFQYYEEEERQRGNFPDRFSGHQFPNYSSELNVNALLLGDSALYLCASSLAGIAGLETQYFGPGTRLLVL.

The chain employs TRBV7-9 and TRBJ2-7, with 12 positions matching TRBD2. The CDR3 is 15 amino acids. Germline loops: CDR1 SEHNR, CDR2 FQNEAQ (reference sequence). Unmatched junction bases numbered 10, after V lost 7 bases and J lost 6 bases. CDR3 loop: CASNDRLAGEFEQYF. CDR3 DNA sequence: TGTGCCAGCAACGACAGACTAGCGGGAGAGTTCGAGCAGTACTTC.